Presented here are 8 T cell receptor beta chains from one specimen sequenced in a study of post-analysis software for immune sequencing data. Whole-study results and caveats: Patients had higher frequencies than controls of four to six TRBV segments, including TRBV5-6, TRBV5-1 and TRBV20-1.

Their antigens remain unidentified. cDNA libraries for TCR beta contained unique molecular identifiers. A single record per CDR3 protein comes from TCRdb applying MiXCR to the PCR reads. This sample has fewer than 600,000 distinct CDR3 sequences, with under 55% found just once. The sample was blood. The receptors originated from a girl aged 10-17 years with multiple sclerosis.

The chain joins TRBV7-3 to TRBJ2-2; a possible D gene is TRBD1 (6 bases). With 1 base removed from V and 7 bases from J, the gap between germline ends came to 10 bases. The CDR3 loop spans 14 amino acids. Per germline, CDR1 SGHTA and CDR2 FQGTGA. The CDR3 protein is CASSLRGRDGELFF. CDR3 bases: TGTGCCAGCAGCTTAAGGGGGCGAGACGGGGAGCTGTTTTTT.

The chain combines TRBV20-1 with TRBJ2-1, with TRBD2 matching 8 bases. Trimming cost V 2 bases and J 2 bases; bases outside gene matches: 8. From germline, CDR1 is DFQATT and CDR2 SNEGSKA (reference sequence). This CDR3 comprises 16 residues. The CDR3 DNA reads TGCAGTGCTAGAAATCTCGCGGGAGGACCCTACAATGAGCAGTTCTTC. Amino acids: CSARNLAGGPYNEQFF.

The chain employs TRBV28 and TRBJ2-3; 9 positions match TRBD2. The CDR3 totals 14 residues. The trim removed 8 bases at V and 2 bases at J, leaving 5 bases unmatched. Germline CDR1 MDHEN, CDR2 SYDVKM. The CDR3 reads CASSSGTFTDTQYF. CDR3 nucleotides: TGTGCCAGCTCTAGCGGGACTTTCACAGATACGCAGTATTTT.

This chain connects TRBV10-3 to TRBJ1-2; D uncertain. V shed 4 bases and J shed 5 bases, with 11 bases lying between them. CDR1 is ENHRY, CDR2 SYGVKD, per germline. There are 13 residues in the CDR3. In nucleotides, the CDR3 is TGTGCCATCAGTGGGCTGGGGAGTTATGGCTACACCTTC. This sequence encodes CAISGLGSYGYTF.

In its sample, this clonotype was seen a few times. V and J are TRBV6-2 or TRBV6-3 and TRBJ2-1; D ambiguous. V was trimmed by 9 bases and J by 0 bases, leaving 9 bases between them. From germline, CDR1 is MNHEY and CDR2 SVGEGT. The CDR3 runs 13 residues. CDR3 nucleotide sequence: TGTGCCAGTATGTCGAGCTCCTACAATGAGCAGTTCTTC. Encoded protein: CASMSSSYNEQFF.

The CDR3: CSATYPGLVGETQYF. CDR3 coding DNA: TGCAGTGCTACTTATCCGGGACTAGTGGGAGAGACCCAGTACTTC. The chain is built from TRBV20-1 and TRBJ2-5; 8 bases fit TRBD2. The length of the CDR3 is 15 residues. The germline V gene has CDR1 DFQATT and CDR2 SNEGSKA (reference sequence). The J segment lost 4 bases and the V segment lost 4 bases, leaving 11 bases of the junction unmatched.

The chain combines TRBV2 with TRBJ1-1; unclear D gene. CDR1 and CDR2 (germline): SNHLY, FYNNEI. Trimming left V 1 base short and J 3 bases short, with 6 bases between. The CDR3 is 13 amino acids. Written as DNA, the CDR3 is TGTGCCAGCAGTGAAGAAAAGCACACTGAAGCTTTCTTT. It yields the protein CASSEEKHTEAFF.

This clonotype appeared once. The rearrangement joins TRBV11-3 to TRBJ2-1; D unclear. The CDR3 loop spans 16 amino acids. Trimming took off 8 bases at V and 0 bases at J, with 17 bases between the two ends. Germline V CDR1 and CDR2: SGHNT, YENEEA. CDR3 region: CASSHRYLSSYNEQFF. CDR3 sequence (DNA): TGTGCCAGCTCCCACCGGTACCTGAGCTCCTACAATGAGCAGTTCTTC.